Listed below are T cell receptor beta chains from one sample, sequenced in a study of CD8+CD57+ T cells in acquired aplastic anemia. TCRdb itself ran the reads through MiXCR, one entry per CDR3 protein. There are about 400,000 distinct CDR3 sequences in the sample; approximately 70% occur only once, and more than 3.5% lies in the top ten. The sequenced sample consisted of sorted CD4+, CD8+, or CD8+CD57+ T cells (not recorded which) from PBMCs. The receptors shown here come from a human donor in good health, serving as a control. Each CDR3 is given with its conserved first and last residue. The D gene is left open where the match is weak. Size values are once, few and many counts, or a class for expanded clones, and some rows have none.

d_gene	j_gene	abundance	v_gene	CDR3aa	CDR3nt
-	TRBJ1-1	few	TRBV14	CASSQDKVRIGWMNTEAFF	TGTGCCAGCAGCCAAGATAAAGTCAGGATCGGATGGATGAACACTGAAGCTTTCTTT
-	TRBJ1-5	-	TRBV12-3/TRBV12-4	CASSFPVNQPQHF	TGTGCCAGCAGTTTCCCCGTCAATCAGCCCCAGCATTTT
-	TRBJ2-5	-	TRBV19	CASSLTTGQETQYF	TGTGCCAGCAGCTTAACTACGGGACAAGAGACCCAGTACTTC
TRBD1	TRBJ2-5	many	TRBV5-1	CASSGQGARETQYF	TGCGCCAGCAGCGGACAGGGGGCCAGAGAGACCCAGTACTTC
-	TRBJ2-5	-	TRBV7-6	CASSPTQHRPPQYF	TGTGCCAGCAGCCCAACACAACATAGACCCCCCCAGTACTTC
-	TRBJ2-7	-	TRBV15	CEQSRASNEQYF	TGTGAGCAGAGCCGGGCCTCCAATGAGCAGTACTTC
-	TRBJ2-1	many	TRBV20-1	CSAQQGGWSYNEQFF	TGCAGTGCCCAACAGGGAGGGTGGTCCTACAATGAGCAGTTCTTC
-	TRBJ2-5	-	TRBV19	CASRTDKLQETQYF	TGTGCCAGTAGGACGGACAAGCTCCAAGAGACCCAGTACTTC
-	TRBJ1-5	-	TRBV2	CASTPEGLYNQPQHF	TGTGCCAGCACCCCCGAGGGGCTGTACAATCAGCCCCAGCATTTT
-	TRBJ2-1	-	TRBV7-9	CATSRGQGSNEEQF	TGTGCCACCAGCCGCGGGCAGGGGTCCAACGAGGAGCAGTTC
TRBD1	TRBJ1-2	-	TRBV20-1	CSAMDRGTAGYTF	TGCAGTGCTATGGACAGGGGCACGGCAGGCTACACCTTC
TRBD1	TRBJ2-7	few	TRBV15	CATSREADRVEGQYF	TGTGCCACCAGCAGAGAGGCGGACAGGGTGGAGGGGCAGTACTTC
TRBD1	TRBJ2-1	-	TRBV9	CASSLRTGINPKKFF	TGTGCCAGCAGCCTCCGGACAGGAATCAACCCCAAGAAGTTCTTC
-	TRBJ1-6	-	TRBV7-2	CASSSTGNNHNQPLHF	TGTGCCAGCAGCTCGACCGGTAATAATCATAACCAACCCCTCCACTTT
-	TRBJ1-6	-	TRBV9	CAISPRVSSPLTF	TGTGCCATCAGCCCCCGGGTCTCCTCACCCCTCACCTTT
TRBD2	TRBJ2-3	few	TRBV25-1	CASSAEPRTSGGADTQYF	TGTGCCAGCAGTGCCGAGCCTCGGACTAGCGGGGGGGCAGATACGCAGTATTTT